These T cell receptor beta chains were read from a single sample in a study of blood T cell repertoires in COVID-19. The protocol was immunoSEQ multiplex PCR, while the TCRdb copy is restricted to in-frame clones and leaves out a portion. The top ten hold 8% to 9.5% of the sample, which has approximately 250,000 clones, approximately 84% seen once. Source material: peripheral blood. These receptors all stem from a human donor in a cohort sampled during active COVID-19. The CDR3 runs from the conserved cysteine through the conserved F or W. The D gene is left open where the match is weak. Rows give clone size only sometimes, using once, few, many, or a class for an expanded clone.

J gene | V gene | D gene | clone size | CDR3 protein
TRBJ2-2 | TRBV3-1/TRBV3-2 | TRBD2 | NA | CATGIAGGPLDGELFF
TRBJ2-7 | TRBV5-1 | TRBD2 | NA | CASSLAAGGLYEQYF
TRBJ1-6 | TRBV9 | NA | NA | CASSADRPNSPLHF
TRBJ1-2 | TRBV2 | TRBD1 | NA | CASTRQGASLGYTF
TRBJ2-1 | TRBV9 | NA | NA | CASSASGDIPREQFF
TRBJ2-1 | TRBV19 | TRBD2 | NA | CASSIDPGLAGVEAYNEQFF
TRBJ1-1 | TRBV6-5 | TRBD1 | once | CASSLGTASTEAFF
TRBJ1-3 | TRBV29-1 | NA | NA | CSVDLYSGNTIYF
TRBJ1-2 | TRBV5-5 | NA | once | CASSREGAAGFGGYTF
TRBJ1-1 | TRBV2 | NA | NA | CASSQRTPREAFF
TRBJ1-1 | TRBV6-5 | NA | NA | CASNPRVGTEAFF
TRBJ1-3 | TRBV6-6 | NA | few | CASTPNSGTIYF
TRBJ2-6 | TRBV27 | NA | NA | CASSLNVRGYRANVLTF
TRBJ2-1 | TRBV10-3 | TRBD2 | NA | CAISESGLAEHNEQFF
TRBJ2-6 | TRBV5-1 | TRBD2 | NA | CASFKGGLAGGTGANVLTF
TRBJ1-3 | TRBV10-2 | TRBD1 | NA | CAALGQFGNTIYF
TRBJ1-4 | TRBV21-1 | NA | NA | CASTFTGPTNEKLFF
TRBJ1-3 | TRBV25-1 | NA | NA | CASSEPGNSGNTIYF
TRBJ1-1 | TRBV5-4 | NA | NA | CASSFHNRDTEAFF
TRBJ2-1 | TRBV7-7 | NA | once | CASSPQGGPNDEQFF
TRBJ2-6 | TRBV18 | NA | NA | CASSQNRVGTVSGANVLTF
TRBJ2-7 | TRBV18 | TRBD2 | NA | CASSPLSGGAYEQYF
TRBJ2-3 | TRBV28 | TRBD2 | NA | CASSVGGSQYF